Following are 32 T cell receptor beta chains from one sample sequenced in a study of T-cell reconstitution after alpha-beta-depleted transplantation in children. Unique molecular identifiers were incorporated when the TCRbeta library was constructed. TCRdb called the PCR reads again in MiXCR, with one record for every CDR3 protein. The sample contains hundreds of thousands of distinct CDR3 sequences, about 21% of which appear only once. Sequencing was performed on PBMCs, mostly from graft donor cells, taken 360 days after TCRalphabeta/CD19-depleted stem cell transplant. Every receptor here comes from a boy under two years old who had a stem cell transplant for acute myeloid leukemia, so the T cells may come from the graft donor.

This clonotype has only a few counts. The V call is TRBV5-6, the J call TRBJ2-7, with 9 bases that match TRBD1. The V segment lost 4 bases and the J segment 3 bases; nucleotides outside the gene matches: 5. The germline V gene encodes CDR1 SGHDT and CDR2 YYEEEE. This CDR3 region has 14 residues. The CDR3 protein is CASSGTGGGYEQYV. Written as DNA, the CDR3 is TGTGCCAGCAGCGGAACAGGGGGCGGCTACGAGCAGTACGTC.

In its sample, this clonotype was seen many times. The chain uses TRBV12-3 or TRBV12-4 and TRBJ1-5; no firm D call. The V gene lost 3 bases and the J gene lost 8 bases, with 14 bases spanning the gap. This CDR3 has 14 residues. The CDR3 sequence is CASSLIRADKPQHF. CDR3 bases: TGTGCCAGCAGTTTGATCCGGGCGGATAAGCCCCAGCATTTT.

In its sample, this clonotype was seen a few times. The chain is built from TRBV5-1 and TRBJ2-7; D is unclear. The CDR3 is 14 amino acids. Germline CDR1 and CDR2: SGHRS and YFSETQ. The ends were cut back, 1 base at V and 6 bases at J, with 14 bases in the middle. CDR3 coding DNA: TGCGCCAGCAGCTTGAATCCAAGGATGGGCGAGCAGTACGTC. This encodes CASSLNPRMGEQYV.

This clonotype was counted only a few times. This CDR3 reads CASSLSRVHSYEQYF. The CDR3 bases are TGTGCCAGCTCACTCAGCAGGGTTCACTCCTACGAGCAGTACTTC. This chain joins TRBV18 and TRBJ2-7; tentatively, D is TRBD1 (5 bases). The CDR3 consists of 15 residues. Germline V gene sequence: CDR1 KGHSH, CDR2 LQKENI. V was cut by 4 bases and J by 0 bases, with 13 bases left in between.

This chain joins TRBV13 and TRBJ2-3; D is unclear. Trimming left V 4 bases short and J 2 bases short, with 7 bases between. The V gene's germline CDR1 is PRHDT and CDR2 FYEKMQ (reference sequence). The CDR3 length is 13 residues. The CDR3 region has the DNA TGTGCCAGCAGCTCGCACCCCACAGATACGCAGTATTTT. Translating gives CASSSHPTDTQYF. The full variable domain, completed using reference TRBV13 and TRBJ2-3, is AAGVIQSPRHLIKEKRETATLKCYPIPRHDTVYWYQQGPGQDPQFLISFYEKMQSDKGSIPDRFSAQQFSDYHSELNMSSLELGDSALYFCASSSHPTDTQYFGPGTRLTVL.

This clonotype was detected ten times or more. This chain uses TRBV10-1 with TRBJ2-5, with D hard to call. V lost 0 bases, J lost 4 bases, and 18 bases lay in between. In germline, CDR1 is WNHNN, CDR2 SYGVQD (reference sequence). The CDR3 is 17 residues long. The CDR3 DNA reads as TGCGCCAGCAGTGAGTCGATAGGGCTAACCGGGCCAGAGACCCAGTACTTC. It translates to CASSESIGLTGPETQYF.

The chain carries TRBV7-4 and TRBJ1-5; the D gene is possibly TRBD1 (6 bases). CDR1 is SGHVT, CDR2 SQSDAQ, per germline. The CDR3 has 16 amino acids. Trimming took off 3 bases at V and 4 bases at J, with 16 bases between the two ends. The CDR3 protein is CASSFVEWTVNQPQHF. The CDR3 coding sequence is TGTGCCAGCAGCTTCGTCGAATGGACAGTTAATCAGCCCCAGCATTTT. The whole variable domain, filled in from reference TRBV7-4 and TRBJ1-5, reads GAGVSQSPRYKVAKRGRDVALRCDSISGHVTLYWYRQTLGQGSEVLTYSQSDAQRDKSGRPSGRFSAERPERSVSTLKIQRTEQGDSAVYLCASSFVEWTVNQPQHFGDGTRLSIL.

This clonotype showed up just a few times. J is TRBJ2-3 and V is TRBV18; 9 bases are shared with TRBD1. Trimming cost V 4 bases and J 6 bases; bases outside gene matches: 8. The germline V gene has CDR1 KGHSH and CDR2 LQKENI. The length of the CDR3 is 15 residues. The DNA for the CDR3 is TGTGCCAGCTCACTCCGCGGGGACAGGGAGGATACGCAGTATTTT. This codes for CASSLRGDREDTQYF.

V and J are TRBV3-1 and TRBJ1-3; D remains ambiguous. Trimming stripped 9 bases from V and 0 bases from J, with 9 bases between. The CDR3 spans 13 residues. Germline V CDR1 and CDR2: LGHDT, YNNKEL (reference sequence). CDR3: CASTDSSGNTIYF. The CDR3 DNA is TGTGCCAGTACGGATAGCTCTGGAAACACCATATATTTT.

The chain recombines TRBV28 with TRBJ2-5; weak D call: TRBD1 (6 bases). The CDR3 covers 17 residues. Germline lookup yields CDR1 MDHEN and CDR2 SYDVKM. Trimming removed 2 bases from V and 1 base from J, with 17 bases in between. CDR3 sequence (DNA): TGTGCCAGCAGTTTAGGGGTGGGACATACGCTCCAAGAGACCCAGTACTTC. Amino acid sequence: CASSLGVGHTLQETQYF.

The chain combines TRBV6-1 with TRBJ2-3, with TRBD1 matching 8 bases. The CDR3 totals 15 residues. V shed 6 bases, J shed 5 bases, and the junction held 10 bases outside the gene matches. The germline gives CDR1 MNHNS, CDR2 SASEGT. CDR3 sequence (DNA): TGTGCCAGCAGCGCCGACAGGACAGGGCTAGATACGCAGTATTTT. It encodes CASSADRTGLDTQYF.

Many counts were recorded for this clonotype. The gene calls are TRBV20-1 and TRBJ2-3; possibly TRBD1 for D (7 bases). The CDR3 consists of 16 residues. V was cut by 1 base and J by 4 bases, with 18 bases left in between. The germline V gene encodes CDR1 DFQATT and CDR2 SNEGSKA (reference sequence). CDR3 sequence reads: CSARAPGGTEADTQYF. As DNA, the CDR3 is TGCAGTGCTAGAGCTCCTGGGGGGACAGAGGCAGATACGCAGTATTTT.

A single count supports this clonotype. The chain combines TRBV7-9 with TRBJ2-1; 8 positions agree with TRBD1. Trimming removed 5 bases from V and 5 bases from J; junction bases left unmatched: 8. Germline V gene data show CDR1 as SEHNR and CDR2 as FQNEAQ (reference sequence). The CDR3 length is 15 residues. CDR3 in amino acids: CASSPPGQVNNEQFF. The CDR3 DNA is TGTGCCAGCAGCCCCCCGGGACAGGTTAACAATGAGCAGTTCTTC.

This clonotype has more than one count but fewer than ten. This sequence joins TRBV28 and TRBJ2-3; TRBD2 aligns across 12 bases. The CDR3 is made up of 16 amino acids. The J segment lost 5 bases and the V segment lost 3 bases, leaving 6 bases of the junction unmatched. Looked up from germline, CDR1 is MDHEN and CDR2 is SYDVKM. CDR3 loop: CASSLDLAGGRDTQYF. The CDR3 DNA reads TGTGCCAGCAGTTTGGACCTAGCGGGGGGGCGAGATACGCAGTATTTT.

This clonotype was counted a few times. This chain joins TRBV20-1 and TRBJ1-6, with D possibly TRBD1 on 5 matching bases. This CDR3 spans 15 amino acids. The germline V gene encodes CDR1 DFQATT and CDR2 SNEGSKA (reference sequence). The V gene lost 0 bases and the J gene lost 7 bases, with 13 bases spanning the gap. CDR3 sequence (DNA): TGCAGTGCTAGAGACAGGATAGCAGGGAATTCACCCCTCCACTTT. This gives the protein CSARDRIAGNSPLHF.

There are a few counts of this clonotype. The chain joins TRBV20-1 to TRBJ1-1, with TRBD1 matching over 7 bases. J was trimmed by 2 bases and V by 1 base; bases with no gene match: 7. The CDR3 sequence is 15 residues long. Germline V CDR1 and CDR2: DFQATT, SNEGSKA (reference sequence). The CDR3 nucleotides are TGCAGTGCTAGAGCCCAGGGGGGCCGAAACACTGAAGCTTTCTTT. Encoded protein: CSARAQGGRNTEAFF.

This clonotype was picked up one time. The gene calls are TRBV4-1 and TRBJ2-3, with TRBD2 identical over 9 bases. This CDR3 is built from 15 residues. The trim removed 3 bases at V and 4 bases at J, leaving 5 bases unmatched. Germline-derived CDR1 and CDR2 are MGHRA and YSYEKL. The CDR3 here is CASSQGGGAADTQYF. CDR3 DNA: TGCGCCAGCAGCCAGGGCGGGGGGGCTGCAGATACGCAGTATTTT.

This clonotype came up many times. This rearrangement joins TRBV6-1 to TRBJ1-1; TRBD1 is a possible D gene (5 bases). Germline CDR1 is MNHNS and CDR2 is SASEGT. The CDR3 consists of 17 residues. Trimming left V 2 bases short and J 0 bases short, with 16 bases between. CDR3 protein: CASSERGWGGLNTEAFF. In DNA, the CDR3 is TGTGCCAGCAGTGAAAGGGGCTGGGGGGGTTTGAACACTGAAGCTTTCTTT.

The CDR3 here is CATSSRIASYNEQFF. The CDR3 nucleotides are TGTGCCACCAGCAGCCGAATAGCCTCCTACAATGAGCAGTTCTTC. This chain uses TRBV15 with TRBJ2-1; D remains unclear. The CDR3 totals 15 residues. V was shortened by 3 bases and J by 0 bases, with 9 bases between the two germline ends. Germline V gene sequence: CDR1 LNHNV, CDR2 YYDKDF (reference sequence).

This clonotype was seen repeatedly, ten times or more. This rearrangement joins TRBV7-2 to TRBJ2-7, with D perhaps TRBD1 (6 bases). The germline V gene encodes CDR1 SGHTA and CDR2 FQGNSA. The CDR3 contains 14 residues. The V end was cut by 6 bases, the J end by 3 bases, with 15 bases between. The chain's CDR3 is CASRPRDRSYEQYF. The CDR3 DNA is TGTGCCAGCAGACCTAGAGACAGGAGCTACGAGCAGTACTTC.

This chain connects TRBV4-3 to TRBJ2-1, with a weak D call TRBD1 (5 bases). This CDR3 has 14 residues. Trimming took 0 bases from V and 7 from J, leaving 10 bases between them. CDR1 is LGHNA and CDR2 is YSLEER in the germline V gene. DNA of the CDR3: TGCGCCAGCAGCCAAGATAAAAGGGGAAATGAGCAGTTCTTC. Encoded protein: CASSQDKRGNEQFF.

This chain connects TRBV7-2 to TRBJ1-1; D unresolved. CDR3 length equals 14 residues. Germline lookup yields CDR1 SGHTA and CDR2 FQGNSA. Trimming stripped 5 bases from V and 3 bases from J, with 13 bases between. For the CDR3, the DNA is TGTGCCAGCAGCGCCCCTGGGGAAGACACTGAAGCTTTCTTT. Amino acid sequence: CASSAPGEDTEAFF.

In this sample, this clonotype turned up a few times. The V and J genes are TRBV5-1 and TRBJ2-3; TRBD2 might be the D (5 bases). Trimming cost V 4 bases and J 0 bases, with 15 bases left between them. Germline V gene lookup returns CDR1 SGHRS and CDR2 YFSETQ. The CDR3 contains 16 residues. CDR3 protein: CASSIVFRRSTDTQYF. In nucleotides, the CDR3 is TGCGCCAGCAGCATAGTATTCAGGAGGAGCACAGATACGCAGTATTTT.

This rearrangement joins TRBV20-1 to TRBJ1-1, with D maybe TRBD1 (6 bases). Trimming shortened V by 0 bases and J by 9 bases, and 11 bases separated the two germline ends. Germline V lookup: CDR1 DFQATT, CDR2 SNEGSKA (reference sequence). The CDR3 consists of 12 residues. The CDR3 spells CSAREDRAQAFF. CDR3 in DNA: TGCAGTGCTAGAGAGGACAGAGCCCAAGCTTTCTTT.

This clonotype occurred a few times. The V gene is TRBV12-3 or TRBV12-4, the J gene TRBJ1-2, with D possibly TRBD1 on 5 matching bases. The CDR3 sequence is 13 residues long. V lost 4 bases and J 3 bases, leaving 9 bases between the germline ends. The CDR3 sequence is CASSYSGDYGYTF. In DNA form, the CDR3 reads TGTGCCAGCAGTTATTCGGGGGACTATGGCTACACCTTC.

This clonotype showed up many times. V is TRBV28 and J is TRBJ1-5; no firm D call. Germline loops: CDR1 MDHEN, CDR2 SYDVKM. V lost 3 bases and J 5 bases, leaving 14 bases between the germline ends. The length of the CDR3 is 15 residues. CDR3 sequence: CASSLTLTPDQPQHF. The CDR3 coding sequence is TGTGCCAGCAGTTTGACTCTTACCCCTGATCAGCCCCAGCATTTT.

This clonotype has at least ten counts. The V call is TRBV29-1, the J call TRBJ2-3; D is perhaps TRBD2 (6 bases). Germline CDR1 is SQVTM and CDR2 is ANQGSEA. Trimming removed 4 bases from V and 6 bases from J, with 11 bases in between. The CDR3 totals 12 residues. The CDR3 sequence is CSVGGLPDTQYF. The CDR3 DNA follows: TGCAGCGTTGGGGGACTGCCGGATACGCAGTATTTT.

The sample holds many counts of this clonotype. The CDR3 nucleotides read TGCAGCGTTGTGTACAGGGTCGATGCGCAGTATTTT. Residues: CSVVYRVDAQYF. The rearrangement uses TRBV29-1 and TRBJ2-3; D may be TRBD1 (6 bases). The CDR3 runs 12 residues. Trimming left V 4 bases short and J 10 bases short, with 15 bases between. The germline gives CDR1 SQVTM, CDR2 ANQGSEA.

CDR3 sequence reads: CSAAGTSKNIQYF. The CDR3 region has the DNA TGCAGTGCTGCCGGGACGAGCAAAAACATTCAGTACTTC. J is TRBJ2-4 and V is TRBV20-1; either TRBD1 or TRBD2 may fit D (5 bases each). This CDR3 comprises 13 residues. V lost 5 bases and J lost 3, with 11 bases in between. Germline loops: CDR1 DFQATT, CDR2 SNEGSKA (reference sequence).

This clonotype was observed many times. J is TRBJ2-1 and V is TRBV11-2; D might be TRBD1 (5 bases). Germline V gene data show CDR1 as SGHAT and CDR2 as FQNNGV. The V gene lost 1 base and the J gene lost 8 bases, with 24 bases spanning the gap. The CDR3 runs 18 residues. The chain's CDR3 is CASSLGPGLSPLRDEQFF. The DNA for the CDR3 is TGTGCCAGCAGCTTAGGTCCAGGGCTTAGCCCGCTAAGGGATGAGCAGTTCTTC.

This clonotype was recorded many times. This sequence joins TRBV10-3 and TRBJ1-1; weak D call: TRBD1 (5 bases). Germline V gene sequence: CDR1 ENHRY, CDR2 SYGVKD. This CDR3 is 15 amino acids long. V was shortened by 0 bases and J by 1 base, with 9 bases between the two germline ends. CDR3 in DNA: TGTGCCATCAGTGAGTCGGGACCGGAGAACACTGAAGCTTTCTTT. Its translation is CAISESGPENTEAFF.

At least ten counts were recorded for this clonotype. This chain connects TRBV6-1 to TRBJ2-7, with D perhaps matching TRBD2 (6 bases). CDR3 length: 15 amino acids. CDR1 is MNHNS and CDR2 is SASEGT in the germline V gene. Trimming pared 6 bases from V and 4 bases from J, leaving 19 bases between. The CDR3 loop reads CASRIFLEGRYEQYV. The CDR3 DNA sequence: TGTGCCAGCAGGATATTTCTGGAGGGGCGGTACGAGCAGTACGTC.